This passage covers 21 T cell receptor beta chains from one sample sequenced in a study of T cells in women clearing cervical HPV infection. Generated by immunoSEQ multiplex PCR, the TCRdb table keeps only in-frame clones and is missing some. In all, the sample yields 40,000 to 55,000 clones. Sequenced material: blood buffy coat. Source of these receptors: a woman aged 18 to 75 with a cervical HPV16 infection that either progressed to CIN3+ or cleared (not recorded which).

The part of the CDR3 DNA that was read is TGTGCCAGCAGCCACCCTGAAACTGTGTACGAG. Translation: CASSHPETVYE. The complete CDR3 reads CASSHPETVYEQYF. The rearrangement uses TRBV7-9 and TRBJ2-7; D gene unclear. The read ends 3 residues before the CDR3 terminus; that terminus is restored from the germline J gene. V was pared by 5 bases and J by 4 bases, with 15 bases between. CDR3 length: 14 residues. Germline CDR1 is SEHNR and CDR2 is FQNEAQ (reference sequence).

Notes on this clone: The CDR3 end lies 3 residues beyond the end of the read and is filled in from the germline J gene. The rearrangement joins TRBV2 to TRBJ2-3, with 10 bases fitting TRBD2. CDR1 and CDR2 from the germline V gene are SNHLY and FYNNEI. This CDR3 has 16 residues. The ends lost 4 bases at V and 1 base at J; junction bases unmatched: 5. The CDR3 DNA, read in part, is TGTGCCAGCAGTGTGGCTAGCGGGAGTGGCACAGATACG. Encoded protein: CASSVASGSGTDT. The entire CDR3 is CASSVASGSGTDTQYF. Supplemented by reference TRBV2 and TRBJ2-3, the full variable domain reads EPEVTQTPSHQVTQMGQEVILRCVPISNHLYFYWYRQILGQKVEFLVSFYNNEISEKSEIFDDQFSVERPDGSNFTLKIRSTKLEDSAMYFCASSVASGSGTDTQYFGPGTRLTVL.

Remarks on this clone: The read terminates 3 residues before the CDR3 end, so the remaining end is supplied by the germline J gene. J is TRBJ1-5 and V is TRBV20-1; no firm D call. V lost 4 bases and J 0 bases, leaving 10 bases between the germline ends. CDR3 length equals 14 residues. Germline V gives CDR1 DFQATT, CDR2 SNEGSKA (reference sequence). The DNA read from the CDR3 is TGCAGTGCTATCGGACTTATTAGCAATCAGCCC. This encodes CSAIGLISNQP. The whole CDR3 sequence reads CSAIGLISNQPQHF.

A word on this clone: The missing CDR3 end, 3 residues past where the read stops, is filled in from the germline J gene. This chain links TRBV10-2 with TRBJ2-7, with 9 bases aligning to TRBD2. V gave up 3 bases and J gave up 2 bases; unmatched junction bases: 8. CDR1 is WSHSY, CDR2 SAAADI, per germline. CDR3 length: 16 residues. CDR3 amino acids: CASSEGPSGAPYEQYF. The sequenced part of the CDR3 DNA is TGCGCCAGCAGTGAAGGCCCTAGCGGGGCCCCCTACGAG.

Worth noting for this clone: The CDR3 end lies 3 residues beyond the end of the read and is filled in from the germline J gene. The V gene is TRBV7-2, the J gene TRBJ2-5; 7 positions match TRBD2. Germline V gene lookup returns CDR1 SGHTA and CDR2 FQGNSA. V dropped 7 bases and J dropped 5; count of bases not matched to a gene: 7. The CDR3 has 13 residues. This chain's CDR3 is CASTPRGGETQYF. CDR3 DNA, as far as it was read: TGTGCCAGCACCCCCCGGGGAGGGGAGACC. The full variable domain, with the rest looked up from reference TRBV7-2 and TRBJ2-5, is GAGVSQSPSNKVTEKGKDVELRCDPISGHTALYWYRQSLGQGLEFLIYFQGNSAPDKSGLPSDRFSAERTGGSVSTLTIQRTQQEDSAVYLCASTPRGGETQYFGPGTRLLVL.

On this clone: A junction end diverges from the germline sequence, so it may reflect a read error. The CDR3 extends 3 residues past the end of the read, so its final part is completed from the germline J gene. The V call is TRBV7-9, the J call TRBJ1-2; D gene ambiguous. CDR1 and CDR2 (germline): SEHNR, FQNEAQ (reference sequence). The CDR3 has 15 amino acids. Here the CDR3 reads CTSSSRGAGGYGYTF. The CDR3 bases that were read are TGTACCAGCAGCTCCCGAGGTGCGGGAGGCTATGGC.

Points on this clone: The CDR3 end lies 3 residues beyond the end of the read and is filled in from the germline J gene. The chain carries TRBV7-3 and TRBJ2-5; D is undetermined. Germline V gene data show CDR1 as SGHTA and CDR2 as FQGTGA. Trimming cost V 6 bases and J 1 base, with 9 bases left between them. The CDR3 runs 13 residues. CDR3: CASSLTTQETQYF. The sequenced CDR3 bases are TGTGCCAGCAGTCTTACAACCCAAGAGACC.

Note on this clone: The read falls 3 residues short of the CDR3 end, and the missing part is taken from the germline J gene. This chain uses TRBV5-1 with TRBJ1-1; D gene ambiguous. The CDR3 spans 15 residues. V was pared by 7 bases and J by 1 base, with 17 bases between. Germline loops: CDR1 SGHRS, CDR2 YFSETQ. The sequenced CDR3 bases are TGCGCCAGCGCGGGCGACTCACACCCGAACACTGAA. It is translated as CASAGDSHPNTE. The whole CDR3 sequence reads CASAGDSHPNTEAFF.

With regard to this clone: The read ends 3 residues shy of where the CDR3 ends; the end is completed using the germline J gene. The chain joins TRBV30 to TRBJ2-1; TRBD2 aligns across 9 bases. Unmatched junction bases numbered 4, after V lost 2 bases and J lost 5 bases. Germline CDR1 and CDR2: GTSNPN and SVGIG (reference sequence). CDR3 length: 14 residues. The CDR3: CAWSRQRGDNEQFF. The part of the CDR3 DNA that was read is TGTGCCTGGAGTAGGCAGCGGGGGGACAATGAG.

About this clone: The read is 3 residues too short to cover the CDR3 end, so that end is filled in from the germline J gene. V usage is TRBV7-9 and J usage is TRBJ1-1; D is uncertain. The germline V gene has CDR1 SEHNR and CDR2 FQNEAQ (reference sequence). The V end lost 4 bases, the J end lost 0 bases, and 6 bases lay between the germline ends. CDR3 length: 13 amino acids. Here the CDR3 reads CASSSPLNTEAFF. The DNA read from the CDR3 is TGTGCCAGCAGCTCCCCTCTGAACACTGAA.

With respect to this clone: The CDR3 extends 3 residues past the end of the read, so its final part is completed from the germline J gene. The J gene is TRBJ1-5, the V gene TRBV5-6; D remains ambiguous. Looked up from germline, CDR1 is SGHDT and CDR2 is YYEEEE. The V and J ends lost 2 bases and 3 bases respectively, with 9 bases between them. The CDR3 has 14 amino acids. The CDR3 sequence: CASSLRGFNQPQHF. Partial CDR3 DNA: TGTGCCAGCAGCTTACGGGGTTTCAATCAGCCC.

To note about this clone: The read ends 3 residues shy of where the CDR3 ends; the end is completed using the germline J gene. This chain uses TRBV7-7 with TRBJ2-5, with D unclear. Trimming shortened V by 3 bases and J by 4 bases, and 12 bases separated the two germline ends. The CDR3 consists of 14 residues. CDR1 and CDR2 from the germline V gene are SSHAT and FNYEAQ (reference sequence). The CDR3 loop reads CASSLSGKGETQYF. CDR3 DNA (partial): TGTGCCAGCAGCTTGAGTGGAAAGGGAGAGACC.

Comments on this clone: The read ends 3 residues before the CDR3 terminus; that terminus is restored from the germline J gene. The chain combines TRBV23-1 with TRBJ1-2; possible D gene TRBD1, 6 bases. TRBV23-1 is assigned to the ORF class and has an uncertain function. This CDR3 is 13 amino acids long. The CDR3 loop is CASSLARGYGYTF. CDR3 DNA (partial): TGCGCCAGCAGTTTAGCCAGGGGTTACGGC.

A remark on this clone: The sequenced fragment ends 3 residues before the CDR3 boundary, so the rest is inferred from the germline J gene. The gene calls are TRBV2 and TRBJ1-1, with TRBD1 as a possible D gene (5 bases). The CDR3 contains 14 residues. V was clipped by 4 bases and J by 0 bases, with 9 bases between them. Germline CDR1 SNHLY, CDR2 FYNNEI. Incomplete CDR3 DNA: TGTGCCAGCAGTGTGAGGACATTGAACACTGAA. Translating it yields CASSVRTLNTE. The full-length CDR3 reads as CASSVRTLNTEAFF.

The DNA read from the CDR3 is TGTGCCAGCAGCCAAGCTCCGGGACTAGGTCTCAATGAG. Encoded protein: CASSQAPGLGLNE. The complete CDR3 protein is CASSQAPGLGLNEQFF. The chain carries TRBV7-7 and TRBJ2-1, with 8 bases aligning to TRBD2. The CDR3 is cut off 3 residues early in the read; its end comes from the germline J gene. CDR1 is SSHAT and CDR2 is FNYEAQ in the germline V gene (reference sequence). Losses at the gene ends were 5 bases for V and 6 bases for J; bases not matched to a gene: 12. The CDR3 has 16 amino acids.

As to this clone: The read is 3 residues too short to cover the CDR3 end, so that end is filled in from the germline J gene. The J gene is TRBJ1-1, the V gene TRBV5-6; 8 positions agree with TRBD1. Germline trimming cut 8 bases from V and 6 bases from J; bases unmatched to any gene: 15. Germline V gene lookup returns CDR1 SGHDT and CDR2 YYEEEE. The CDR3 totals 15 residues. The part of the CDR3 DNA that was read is TGTGCCAGTCAACCTAGACAGGGGTTGATCGCTGAA. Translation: CASQPRQGLIAE. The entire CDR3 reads CASQPRQGLIAEAFF. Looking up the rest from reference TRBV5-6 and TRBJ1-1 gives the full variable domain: DAGVTQSPTHLIKTRGQQVTLRCSPKSGHDTVSWYQQALGQGPQFIFQYYEEEERQRGNFPDRFSGHQFPNYSSELNVNALLLGDSALYLCASQPRQGLIAEAFFGQGTRLTVV.

The CDR3 is CASSPLEGVNDYTF. Incomplete CDR3 DNA: TGTGCCAGCTCACCATTGGAAGGGGTCAATGAC. The chain links TRBV18 to TRBJ1-2; D might be TRBD1 (5 bases). The sequence runs out 3 residues before the end of the CDR3; the remainder is reconstructed from the germline J gene. Germline loops: CDR1 KGHSH, CDR2 LQKENI. This CDR3 is 14 amino acids long.

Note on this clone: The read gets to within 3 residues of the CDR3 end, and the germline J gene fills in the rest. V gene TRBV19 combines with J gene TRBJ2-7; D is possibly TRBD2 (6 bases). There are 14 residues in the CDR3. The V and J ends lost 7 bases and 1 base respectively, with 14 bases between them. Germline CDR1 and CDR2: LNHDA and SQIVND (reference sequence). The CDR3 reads CASTPHGGSYEQYF. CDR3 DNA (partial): TGTGCCAGTACCCCCCATGGGGGGTCCTACGAG.

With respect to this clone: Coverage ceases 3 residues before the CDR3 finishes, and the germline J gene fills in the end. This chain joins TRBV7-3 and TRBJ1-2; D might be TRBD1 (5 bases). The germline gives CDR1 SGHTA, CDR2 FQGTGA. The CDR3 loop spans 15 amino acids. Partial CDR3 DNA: TGTGCCAGCAGCTTAACGACTAGCGGGGCCAATGAC. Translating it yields CASSLTTSGAND. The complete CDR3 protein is CASSLTTSGANDYTF.

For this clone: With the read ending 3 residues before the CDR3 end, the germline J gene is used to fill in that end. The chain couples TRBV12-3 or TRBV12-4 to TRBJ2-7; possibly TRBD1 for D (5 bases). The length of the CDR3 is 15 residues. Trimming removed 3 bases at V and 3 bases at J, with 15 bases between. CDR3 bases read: TGTGCCAGCAGTTTGATCACCAGGGCGGTCTACGAG. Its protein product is CASSLITRAVYE. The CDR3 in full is CASSLITRAVYEQYF.

The CDR3 sequence is CASRQGVSQPQHF. CDR3 bases read: TGTGCCAGCAGACAAGGGGTTAGTCAGCCC. V is TRBV7-2 and J is TRBJ1-5; D is possibly TRBD1 (5 bases). The read stops 3 residues short of the end of the CDR3; the missing end is completed from the germline J gene. The CDR3 is 13 amino acids. CDR1 is SGHTA and CDR2 is FQGNSA in the germline V gene. V lost 6 bases, J lost 6 bases, and 12 bases lay in between.